The 6 T cell receptor beta chains in this list originate from one sample, sequenced in a study of vaccination and CD4 T cells after COVID-19. The treatment was: roughly nine-day PBMC culture with coronavirus spike peptide pools or control peptides (ViraFEST assay). These receptors have no known antigen. Sequenced with the Oncomine TCR Beta short-read assay was DNA taken from cultured CD4+ T cells. TCRdb used MiXCR to reprocess the PCR reads, holding one entry per CDR3 protein. The sample shows 10,000 to 15,000 distinct CDR3 sequences, roughly 58% of them seen only once. The sample comprised CD4+ T cells from blood, cultured in vitro. The receptors stem from a human donor who had recovered from COVID-19.

The chain recombines TRBV7-3 with TRBJ2-7; 13 nucleotides align to TRBD2. This CDR3 comprises 17 residues. Germline trimming cut 2 bases from V and 3 bases from J; bases unmatched to any gene: 7. CDR1 is SGHTA, CDR2 FQGTGA, per germline. This CDR3 is CASSLGSGTSGNYEQYF. CDR3 nucleotides: TGTGCCAGCAGCTTAGGCTCAGGGACTAGCGGGAACTACGAGCAGTACTTC.

The rearrangement links TRBV20-1 to TRBJ2-7; either TRBD1 or TRBD2 may supply D (6 bases each). Trimming stripped 6 bases from V and 3 bases from J, with 21 bases between. Germline V CDR1 and CDR2: DFQATT, SNEGSKA (reference sequence). This CDR3 has 15 residues. This chain's CDR3 is CSAPGSLTGNYEQYF. CDR3 sequence (DNA): TGCAGTGCCCCCGGGAGCCTAACAGGGAACTACGAGCAGTACTTC.

The chain uses TRBV6-5 and TRBJ2-3; 14 positions match TRBD2. Germline V gene lookup returns CDR1 MNHEY and CDR2 SVGAGI. Trimming removed 0 bases from V and 1 base from J; junction bases left unmatched: 3. The CDR3 contains 18 residues. Here the CDR3 reads CASSYSSGLAGGTDTQYF. Written as DNA, the CDR3 is TGTGCCAGCAGTTACTCATCGGGACTAGCGGGAGGCACAGATACGCAGTATTTT.

The V and J genes are TRBV20-1 and TRBJ2-1; D is perhaps TRBD2 (5 bases). CDR1 and CDR2 (germline): DFQATT, SNEGSKA (reference sequence). The CDR3 is 16 amino acids. Trimming took 1 base from V and 0 from J, leaving 13 bases between them. CDR3 sequence: CSARGRGSRSYNEQFF. CDR3 nucleotides: TGCAGTGCTAGAGGTCGGGGAAGCCGCTCCTACAATGAGCAGTTCTTC.

In its sample, this clonotype was seen a few times. The rearrangement joins TRBV28 to TRBJ1-2, with D possibly matching TRBD1 (5 bases). This CDR3 comprises 14 residues. Trimming pared 3 bases from V and 8 bases from J, leaving 16 bases between. Germline values: CDR1 MDHEN, CDR2 SYDVKM. CDR3 DNA sequence: TGTGCCAGCAGTTTCCCGGCAGGGATAGGGGGCTACACCTTC. Amino acid sequence: CASSFPAGIGGYTF.

This clonotype was seen a few times. The V gene is TRBV7-3, the J gene TRBJ2-3, with TRBD2 identical over 8 bases. The trim removed 4 bases at V and 4 bases at J, leaving 7 bases unmatched. Per the germline V gene, CDR1 is SGHTA and CDR2 is FQGTGA. The length of the CDR3 is 15 residues. The CDR3 region is CASSSREGGPDTQYF. The CDR3, as DNA: TGTGCCAGCAGCTCTCGGGAGGGAGGGCCAGATACGCAGTATTTT.